Detailed here is one T cell receptor (beta chain). The target antigen is unknown. The source of the sample is a study of T cell responses to AZD1222 COVID-19 vaccine. Study results and caveats: Two AZD1222 administrations were followed by greater Spike-specific TCR breadth and depth.

TCRdb's table, derived via immunoSEQ multiplex PCR, lists solely in-frame clones and lacks some. The sample has 150,000 to 200,000 clones, 92% seen once. Some second doses came at about 4 weeks and others at about 12 weeks; these were pooled. Germline CDR1 reads LGHDT; CDR2 reads YNNKEL (reference sequence). V gave up 1 base and J gave up 4 bases, with 10 bases separating them. This CDR3 comprises 14 residues. The chain employs TRBV3-1 (or the pseudogene TRBV3-2) and TRBJ1-1; D remains ambiguous. This receptor was taken from an adult who received the AZD1222 COVID-19 vaccine. The sequencing here drew on peripheral blood, taken 28 days after the second AZD1222 dose. The CDR3, as DNA: TGTGCCAGCAGCCAAGCGGCCGGTGGCACTGAAGCTTTCTTT. It codes for CASSQAAGGTEAFF.